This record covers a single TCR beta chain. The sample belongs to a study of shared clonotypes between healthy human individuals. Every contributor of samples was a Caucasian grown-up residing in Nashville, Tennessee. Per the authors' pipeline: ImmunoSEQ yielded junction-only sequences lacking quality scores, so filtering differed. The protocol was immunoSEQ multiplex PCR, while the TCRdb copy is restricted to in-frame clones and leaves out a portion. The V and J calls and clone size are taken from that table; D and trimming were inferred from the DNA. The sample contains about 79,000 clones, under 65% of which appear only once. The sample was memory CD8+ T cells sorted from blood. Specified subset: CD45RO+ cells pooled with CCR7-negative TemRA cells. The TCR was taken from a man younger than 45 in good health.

For the CDR3, the DNA is TGTGCCAGCGGCGACGGGGCATTGAACACTGAAGCTTTCTTT. Protein sequence: CASGDGALNTEAFF. This chain joins TRBV28 and TRBJ1-1; tentative D call: TRBD1 (5 bases). CDR1 and CDR2 from the germline V gene are MDHEN and SYDVKM. The CDR3 extends over 14 amino acids. The ends were cut back, 8 bases at V and 0 bases at J, with 13 bases in the middle.